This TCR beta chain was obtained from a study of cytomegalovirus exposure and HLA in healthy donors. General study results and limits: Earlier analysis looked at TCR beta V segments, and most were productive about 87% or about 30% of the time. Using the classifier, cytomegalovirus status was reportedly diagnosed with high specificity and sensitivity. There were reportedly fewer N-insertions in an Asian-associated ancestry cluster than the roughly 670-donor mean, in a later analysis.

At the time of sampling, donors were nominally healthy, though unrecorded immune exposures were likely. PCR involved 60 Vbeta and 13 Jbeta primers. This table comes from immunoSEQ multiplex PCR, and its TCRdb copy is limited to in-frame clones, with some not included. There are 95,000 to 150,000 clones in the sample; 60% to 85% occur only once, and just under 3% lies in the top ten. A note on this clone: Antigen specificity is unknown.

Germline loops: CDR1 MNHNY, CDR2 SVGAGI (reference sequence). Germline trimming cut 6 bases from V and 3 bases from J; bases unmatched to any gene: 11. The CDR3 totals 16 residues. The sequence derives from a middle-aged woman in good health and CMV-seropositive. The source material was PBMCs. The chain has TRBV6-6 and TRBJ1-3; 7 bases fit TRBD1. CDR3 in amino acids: CASRGATGSIGNTIYF. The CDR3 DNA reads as TGTGCCAGCAGGGGAGCGACAGGGTCAATTGGAAACACCATATATTTT.